Listed here is a single T cell receptor beta chain. As yet, its antigen is unknown. The sample originates from a study of shared clonotypes between healthy human individuals. General study results and limits: Naive subsets generally had larger estimated richness than memory subsets. Only blood underwent sampling, and tissue repertoires likely differ.

Profiling relied on immunoSEQ multiplex PCR, and the TCRdb table lists in-frame clones only, not all of them. This sample has 1,400,000 or so clones; about 98.5% occur once, and the top ten carry under 0.45%. From CD4+ cells came CD45RA+ naive and CD45RA-negative memory subsets. Trimming stripped 5 bases from V and 0 bases from J, with 15 bases between. This CDR3 comprises 15 residues. Germline loops: CDR1 SGHDT, CDR2 YYEEEE. The sequencing input was naive CD4+ T cells sorted from blood. As for subset: CD45RA+ positively selected. The V and J genes are TRBV5-6 and TRBJ2-7; possibly TRBD2 for D (6 bases). The origin of this receptor is a man aged 30 to 39 in good health. This CDR3 reads CASRAPVGGSYEQYF. In DNA, the CDR3 is TGTGCCAGCAGAGCCCCAGTGGGGGGCTCCTACGAGCAGTACTTC.